This TCR beta chain was retrieved from a study of PD-L1 blockade in urothelial cancer. Looking at the study overall: Once treatment had started, blood was analyzed at 3 weeks (second dose) and again at 6 weeks. Median T cell yield per blood sample was about 140,000 cells.

This clone has only a few counts. Its target is unknown. Findings and caveats of the study: Where pretreatment blood TCR clonality fell below the median, better survival was predicted.

As for time point: pretreatment peripheral blood. Each patient presented with locally advanced or metastatic urothelial carcinoma. The protocol was immunoSEQ multiplex PCR, while the TCRdb copy is restricted to in-frame clones and leaves out a portion. The repertoire holds approximately 94,000 clones, with roughly 87% as singletons. The germline V gene has CDR1 SEHNR and CDR2 FQNEAQ (reference sequence). This CDR3 contains 14 residues. The V and J ends lost 6 bases and 5 bases respectively, with 13 bases between them. This chain joins TRBV7-9 and TRBJ1-4, with D maybe TRBD1 (5 bases). This clonotype originated in a man in his fifties or sixties with urothelial cancer. The material sequenced was PBMCs, taken around atezolizumab (anti-PD-L1) treatment. The CDR3 bases are TGTGCCAGCAGGCAGGGTGTCCCCAATGAAAAACTGTTTTTT. Translated: CASRQGVPNEKLFF.